Shown below are 30 T cell receptor beta chains from a single sample sequenced in a study of OX40 agonist ivuxolimab in advanced cancers. Profiled with immunoSEQ multiplex PCR; TCRdb holds only in-frame clones, not every one. The sample has 40,000 or so clones; approximately 80% are singletons. The sequencing used CD4+ or CD8+ T cells sorted from blood, collected in a trial of the OX40 agonist ivuxolimab. These receptors were obtained from an adult with an advanced solid tumor such as melanoma, head and neck, liver or kidney cancer.

V is TRBV19 and J is TRBJ1-5; weak D call: TRBD1 (6 bases). Germline assignment: CDR1 LNHDA and CDR2 SQIVND (reference sequence). CDR3 length equals 12 residues. Trimming stripped 1 base from V and 15 bases from J, with 13 bases between. The CDR3 DNA reads as TGTGCCAGTAGTATAGGAAGGGGGAAGTGGCATTTT. Amino acid sequence: CASSIGRGKWHF.

J is TRBJ2-5 and V is TRBV7-8, with 8 nucleotides matching TRBD1. CDR1 is SGHVS, CDR2 FQNEAQ, per germline. The trim removed 5 bases at V and 5 bases at J, leaving 10 bases unmatched. CDR3 length: 15 amino acids. The CDR3 nucleotides are TGTGCCAGCAGCCGAGCAGGGGGCTTGGGGGAGACCCAGTACTTC. Translated, it gives CASSRAGGLGETQYF. Looking up the rest from reference TRBV7-8 and TRBJ2-5 gives the full variable domain: GAGVSQSPRYKVAKRGQDVALRCDPISGHVSLFWYQQALGQGPEFLTYFQNEAQLDKSGLPSDRFFAERPEGSVSTLKIQRTQQEDSAVYLCASSRAGGLGETQYFGPGTRLLVL.

The chain joins TRBV18 to TRBJ1-3, with unresolved D. Trimming shortened V by 2 bases and J by 0 bases, and 8 bases separated the two germline ends. CDR3 size: 15 residues. Looked up from germline, CDR1 is KGHSH and CDR2 is LQKENI. Written as DNA, the CDR3 is TGTGCCAGCTCACCAATTCAGGCCTCTGGAAACACCATATATTTT. Translated, it gives CASSPIQASGNTIYF.

V and J are TRBV28 and TRBJ2-7; 8 nucleotides align to TRBD1. CDR1 and CDR2 from the germline V gene are MDHEN and SYDVKM. The CDR3 covers 14 residues. V shed 5 bases, J shed 4 bases, and the junction held 7 bases outside the gene matches. The CDR3 reads CASSRVGDRYEQYF. CDR3 bases: TGTGCCAGCAGTCGAGTGGGGGACAGGTACGAGCAGTACTTC.

The J gene is TRBJ2-7, the V gene TRBV11-2, with D possibly TRBD2 on 6 matching bases. The CDR3 extends over 15 amino acids. Trimming left V 5 bases short and J 6 bases short, with 20 bases between. CDR1 is SGHAT and CDR2 is FQNNGV in the germline V gene. The CDR3 coding sequence is TGTGCCAGCAGCCCTCTAGCGTTCTCCTCGGGCGAGCAGTACTTC. As protein: CASSPLAFSSGEQYF.

The V and J genes are TRBV12-5 and TRBJ2-5; D is undetermined. The CDR3 runs 11 residues. V shed 7 bases and J shed 2 bases, with 5 bases lying between them. Germline V CDR1 and CDR2: LGHNT, FRNRAP. The CDR3 DNA reads TGTGCTAGTGCGGAACAAGAGACCCAGTACTTC. Protein sequence: CASAEQETQYF.

The CDR3 DNA sequence: TGTGCCAGCAGTCCTGGACTAGCGGACTACAATGAGCAGTTCTTC. This gives the protein CASSPGLADYNEQFF. The V gene is TRBV6-5, the J gene TRBJ2-1; 10 bases match TRBD2. Losses at the gene ends were 5 bases for V and 3 bases for J; bases not matched to a gene: 4. CDR1 and CDR2 from the germline V gene are MNHEY and SVGAGI. The CDR3 contains 15 residues.

The J gene is TRBJ1-2, the V gene TRBV28, with a weak D call TRBD1 (6 bases). This CDR3 contains 14 residues. Germline lookup yields CDR1 MDHEN and CDR2 SYDVKM. Trimming removed 3 bases from V and 2 bases from J, with 10 bases in between. The CDR3 DNA is TGTGCCAGCAGTTTCCCTAGGGGGAACTATGGCTACACCTTC. It specifies CASSFPRGNYGYTF.

The chain joins TRBV30 to TRBJ1-2; TRBD1 matches 7 bases. The CDR3 contains 15 residues. The trim removed 0 bases at V and 4 bases at J, leaving 8 bases unmatched. Germline V gene sequence: CDR1 GTSNPN, CDR2 SVGIG (reference sequence). CDR3 nucleotide sequence: TGTGCCTGGAGTGTAGCAGGTGGGGACAGCTATGGCTACACCTTC. This sequence encodes CAWSVAGGDSYGYTF.

This clone showed up just once. The V and J genes are TRBV18 and TRBJ2-1; D gene uncertain. Germline V gene data show CDR1 as KGHSH and CDR2 as LQKENI. The V and J ends lost 3 bases and 5 bases respectively, with 11 bases between them. There are 14 residues in the CDR3. CDR3 coding DNA: TGTGCCAGCTCACCTCTCCGGGTCGACAATGAGCAGTTCTTC. It yields the protein CASSPLRVDNEQFF.

The chain combines TRBV7-9 with TRBJ2-3; D remains ambiguous. Germline lookup yields CDR1 SEHNR and CDR2 FQNEAQ (reference sequence). Trimming took off 5 bases at V and 1 base at J, with 10 bases between the two ends. The CDR3 runs 14 residues. CDR3 protein: CASSPHGGTDTQYF. As DNA, the CDR3 is TGTGCCAGCAGCCCTCATGGGGGCACAGATACGCAGTATTTT.

This chain uses TRBV7-9 with TRBJ1-1; 12 positions agree with TRBD1. The CDR3 extends over 15 amino acids. Looked up from germline, CDR1 is SEHNR and CDR2 is FQNEAQ (reference sequence). The V segment lost 5 bases and the J segment 6 bases; nucleotides outside the gene matches: 7. This CDR3 reads CASSPGTGGTSEAFF. Here the CDR3 DNA reads TGTGCCAGCAGCCCTGGGACAGGGGGCACCTCTGAAGCTTTCTTT.

This chain connects TRBV6-1 to TRBJ2-3; weak D call: TRBD2 (6 bases). Germline assignment: CDR1 MNHNS and CDR2 SASEGT. Trimming cost V 6 bases and J 7 bases, with 20 bases left between them. The CDR3 consists of 15 residues. Written as DNA, the CDR3 is TGTGCCAGCAGCCCCACGACTAGTAGAATAAATACGCAGTATTTT. It translates to CASSPTTSRINTQYF.

The J gene is TRBJ1-1, the V gene TRBV10-3, with D maybe TRBD1 (5 bases). With 6 bases removed from V and 6 bases from J, the gap between germline ends came to 23 bases. The CDR3 spans 16 residues. CDR1 ENHRY and CDR2 SYGVKD come from the germline V gene. CDR3: CAISAGTIAGGAEAFF. DNA of the CDR3: TGTGCCATCAGCGCGGGCACCATAGCGGGGGGTGCTGAAGCTTTCTTT.

V is TRBV9 and J is TRBJ2-1; D gene uncertain. Germline V gene lookup returns CDR1 SGDLS and CDR2 YYNGEE. Trimming removed 3 bases at V and 4 bases at J, with 14 bases between. The length of the CDR3 is 15 residues. In DNA, the CDR3 is TGTGCCAGCAGCGCGAAGGTCTCCCTTTACAATGAGCAGTTCTTC. It translates to CASSAKVSLYNEQFF.

The chain carries TRBV6-5 and TRBJ2-5; 13 nucleotides line up with TRBD2. The ends lost 10 bases at V and 5 bases at J; junction bases unmatched: 7. Germline V gives CDR1 MNHEY, CDR2 SVGAGI. The CDR3 length is 14 residues. The CDR3 DNA reads TGTGCCACCGGACTAGCGGGAGCCGGTGAGACCCAGTACTTC. Protein product: CATGLAGAGETQYF.

This chain connects TRBV23-1 to TRBJ1-5; D gene uncertain. TRBV23-1 is marked as an open reading frame, function uncertain. V lost 7 bases to trimming and J lost 0 bases, with 7 bases between them. The CDR3 loop spans 13 amino acids. CDR3 coding DNA: TGCGCCAGCATCAAAGATAGCAATCAGCCCCAGCATTTT. Translated: CASIKDSNQPQHF.

V and J are TRBV2 and TRBJ2-1, with 11 bases fitting TRBD2. Germline trimming cut 6 bases from V and 3 bases from J; bases unmatched to any gene: 7. Germline V gene sequence: CDR1 SNHLY, CDR2 FYNNEI. The CDR3 extends over 16 amino acids. CDR3 coding DNA: TGTGCCAGCAGGGGGGGACTAGCGGTAGGCTACAATGAGCAGTTCTTC. Residues: CASRGGLAVGYNEQFF.

V gene TRBV18 combines with J gene TRBJ2-2, with D hard to call. The V end lost 0 bases, the J end lost 1 base, and 9 bases lay between the germline ends. This CDR3 is built from 16 residues. Germline V gene lookup returns CDR1 KGHSH and CDR2 LQKENI. The CDR3 region is CASSPPRKGNTGELFF. For the CDR3, the DNA is TGTGCCAGCTCACCACCAAGAAAGGGGAACACCGGGGAGCTGTTTTTT.

This clone is a singleton in its sample. The chain is built from TRBV5-1 and TRBJ2-5, with TRBD1 as a possible D gene (5 bases). CDR1 and CDR2 (germline): SGHRS, YFSETQ. V was pared by 0 bases and J by 3 bases, with 12 bases between. This CDR3 spans 15 amino acids. CDR3 DNA sequence: TGCGCCAGCAGCTTGGTTGGTATACAGGAAGAGACCCAGTACTTC. Translated, it gives CASSLVGIQEETQYF. Combining the CDR3 with reference TRBV5-1 and TRBJ2-5 gives the whole variable domain KAGVTQTPRYLIKTRGQQVTLSCSPISGHRSVSWYQQTPGQGLQFLFEYFSETQRNKGNFPGRFSGRQFSNSRSEMNVSTLELGDSALYLCASSLVGIQEETQYFGPGTRLLVL.

This clone was found a few times. The chain has TRBV11-3 and TRBJ1-3; D is undetermined. The CDR3 runs to 15 residues. V lost 3 bases, J lost 0 bases, and 9 bases lay in between. The V gene's germline CDR1 is SGHNT and CDR2 YENEEA. This CDR3 is CASSFHLYSGNTIYF. CDR3 sequence (DNA): TGTGCCAGCAGCTTCCACCTGTACTCTGGAAACACCATATATTTT.

This clone was seen a handful of times. The chain employs TRBV4-3 and TRBJ2-5; 13 bases map to TRBD2. CDR1 is LGHNA and CDR2 is YSLEER in the germline V gene. V shed 4 bases, J shed 5 bases, and the junction held 13 bases outside the gene matches. The CDR3 runs to 18 residues. The CDR3 DNA reads as TGCGCCAGCAGCCGGAACTTGGGGACTAGCGGGACCGGGGAGACCCAGTACTTC. Translating gives CASSRNLGTSGTGETQYF.

In this sample, this clone turned up a few times. The V and J genes are TRBV7-2 and TRBJ1-5, with D possibly being TRBD1 (5 bases). The germline V gene encodes CDR1 SGHTA and CDR2 FQGNSA. V lost 0 bases and J 3 bases, leaving 9 bases between the germline ends. This CDR3 has 15 residues. The CDR3 is CASSLARQFNQPQHF. The CDR3 DNA sequence: TGTGCCAGCAGCTTAGCTAGACAGTTCAATCAGCCCCAGCATTTT.

The J gene is TRBJ1-1, the V gene TRBV7-9, with TRBD1 matching over 7 bases. Germline V gene data show CDR1 as SEHNR and CDR2 as FQNEAQ (reference sequence). V shed 1 base and J 5 bases; nucleotides not matched to a gene: 10. CDR3 length equals 16 residues. The CDR3 DNA sequence: TGTGCCAGCAGCTTAGGGGACGTGAGCAGGGGGACTGAAGCTTTCTTT. Its translation is CASSLGDVSRGTEAFF.

This clone counts as medium-sized. The gene calls are TRBV15 and TRBJ1-5; D uncertain. The CDR3 extends over 14 amino acids. The V end was cut by 7 bases, the J end by 0 bases, with 10 bases between. Germline V gives CDR1 LNHNV, CDR2 YYDKDF (reference sequence). The chain's CDR3 is CATKPGYSNQPQHF. In DNA, the CDR3 is TGTGCCACCAAGCCGGGGTATAGCAATCAGCCCCAGCATTTT.

V gene TRBV7-8 combines with J gene TRBJ1-1; weak D call: TRBD1 (6 bases). The CDR3 has 15 amino acids. V shed 5 bases and J shed 10 bases, with 23 bases lying between them. In germline, CDR1 is SGHVS, CDR2 FQNEAQ. CDR3 sequence reads: CASSPRVGGLPLAFF. The CDR3 nucleotides read TGTGCCAGCAGCCCCCGGGTCGGGGGGCTTCCACTAGCTTTCTTT.

The chain combines TRBV11-2 with TRBJ2-2; TRBD1 agrees at 8 bases. Trimming at V came to 7 bases and at J to 0 bases, leaving 13 bases not matched to a gene. Per the germline V gene, CDR1 is SGHAT and CDR2 is FQNNGV. The CDR3 consists of 18 residues. The CDR3 reads CASKLGQVFSANTGELFF. The CDR3 DNA is TGTGCCAGCAAACTGGGACAGGTTTTTTCCGCGAACACCGGGGAGCTGTTTTTT.

The genes are TRBV19 and TRBJ1-1, with D possibly being TRBD1 (5 bases). V lost 3 bases, J lost 4 bases, and 9 bases lay in between. The CDR3 sequence is 13 residues long. CDR1 is LNHDA and CDR2 is SQIVND in the germline V gene (reference sequence). CDR3 loop: CASSIGRGTEAFF. The CDR3 DNA is TGTGCCAGTAGTATCGGAAGGGGCACTGAAGCTTTCTTT.

The chain combines TRBV6-1 with TRBJ1-2; D is unclear. Trimming removed 5 bases at V and 8 bases at J, with 15 bases between. Germline V CDR1 and CDR2: MNHNS, SASEGT. CDR3 length: 13 amino acids. This chain's CDR3 is CASSPQVTLGYTF. Here the CDR3 DNA reads TGTGCCAGCAGTCCTCAGGTTACTCTCGGCTACACCTTC.

The CDR3 bases are TGTGCCAGCAGTTACATGGCTGATTACAATGAGCAGTTCTTC. This sequence encodes CASSYMADYNEQFF. This chain connects TRBV6-5 to TRBJ2-1; D unresolved. Trimming stripped 2 bases from V and 4 bases from J, with 9 bases between. Germline CDR1 is MNHEY and CDR2 is SVGAGI. This CDR3 contains 14 residues.